The source of this TCR beta chain is a study of PD-L1 blockade in urothelial cancer. The wider study: Analyses were performed on blood at 3 weeks after treatment start (the second dose) and at 6 weeks.

Enrolled patients showed locally advanced or metastatic urothelial carcinoma. Pretreatment sampling and on-treatment sampling together yielded between 1 and 8 samples for each patient. The data were produced by immunoSEQ multiplex PCR, yet TCRdb's version contains in-frame clones alone and is incomplete. The table lists some 76,000 clones, roughly 89% of them singletons. The origin of this receptor is a man in his sixties with urothelial cancer. Sequenced material: PBMCs, taken around atezolizumab (anti-PD-L1) treatment.

The CDR3 nucleotides read TGCGCCAGCAGCGCTGGGACAGGGGGGAACACTGAAGCTTTCTTT. Translating gives CASSAGTGGNTEAFF. The chain couples TRBV5-1 to TRBJ1-1, with 11 bases fitting TRBD1. This CDR3 contains 15 residues. Germline-derived CDR1 and CDR2 are SGHRS and YFSETQ. V shed 4 bases, J shed 1 base, and the junction held 3 bases outside the gene matches. Full variable domain (rest looked up from reference TRBV5-1 and TRBJ1-1): KAGVTQTPRYLIKTRGQQVTLSCSPISGHRSVSWYQQTPGQGLQFLFEYFSETQRNKGNFPGRFSGRQFSNSRSEMNVSTLELGDSALYLCASSAGTGGNTEAFFGQGTRLTVV.